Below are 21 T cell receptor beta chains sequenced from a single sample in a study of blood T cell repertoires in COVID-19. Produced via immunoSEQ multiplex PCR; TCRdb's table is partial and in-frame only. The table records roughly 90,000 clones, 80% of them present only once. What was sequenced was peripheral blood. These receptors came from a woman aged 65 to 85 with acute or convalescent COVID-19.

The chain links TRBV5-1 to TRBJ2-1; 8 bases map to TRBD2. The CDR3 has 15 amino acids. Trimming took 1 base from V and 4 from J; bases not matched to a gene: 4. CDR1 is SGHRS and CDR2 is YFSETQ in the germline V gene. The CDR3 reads CASSLSGGQYNEQFF. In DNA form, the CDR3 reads TGCGCCAGCAGCTTGAGCGGGGGCCAATACAATGAGCAGTTCTTC.

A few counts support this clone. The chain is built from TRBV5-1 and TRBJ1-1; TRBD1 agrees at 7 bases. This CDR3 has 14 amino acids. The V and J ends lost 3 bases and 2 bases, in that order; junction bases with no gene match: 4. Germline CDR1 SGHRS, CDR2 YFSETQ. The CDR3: CASSSRTGNTEAFF. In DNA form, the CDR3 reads TGCGCCAGCAGCTCCCGGACAGGAAACACTGAAGCTTTCTTT.

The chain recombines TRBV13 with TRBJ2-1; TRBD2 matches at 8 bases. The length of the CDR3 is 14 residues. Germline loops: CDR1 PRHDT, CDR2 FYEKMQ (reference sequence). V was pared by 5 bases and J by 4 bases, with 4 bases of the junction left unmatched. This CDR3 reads CASSRGLAYNEQFF. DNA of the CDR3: TGTGCCAGCAGCCGAGGACTAGCTTACAATGAGCAGTTCTTC.

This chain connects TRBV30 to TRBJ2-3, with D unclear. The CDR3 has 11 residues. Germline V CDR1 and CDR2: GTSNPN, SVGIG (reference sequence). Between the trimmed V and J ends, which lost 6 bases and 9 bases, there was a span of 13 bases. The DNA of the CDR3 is TGTGCCTGTTTTCTAGGAGCGACGCAGTATTTT. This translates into CACFLGATQYF.

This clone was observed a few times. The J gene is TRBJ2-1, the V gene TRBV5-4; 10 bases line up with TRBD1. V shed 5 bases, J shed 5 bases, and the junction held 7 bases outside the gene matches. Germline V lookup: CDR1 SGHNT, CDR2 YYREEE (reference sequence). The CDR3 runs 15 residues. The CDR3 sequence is CASSLDRGPHNEQFF. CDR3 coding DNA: TGTGCCAGCAGTCTAGACAGGGGGCCCCACAATGAGCAGTTCTTC.

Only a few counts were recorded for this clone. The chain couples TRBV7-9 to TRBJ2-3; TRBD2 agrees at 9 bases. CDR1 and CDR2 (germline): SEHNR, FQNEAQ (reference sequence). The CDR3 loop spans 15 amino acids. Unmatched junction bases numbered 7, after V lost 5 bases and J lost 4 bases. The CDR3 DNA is TGTGCCAGCAGCCGTAGCGGGGGTGCTCCAGATACGCAGTATTTT. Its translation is CASSRSGGAPDTQYF.

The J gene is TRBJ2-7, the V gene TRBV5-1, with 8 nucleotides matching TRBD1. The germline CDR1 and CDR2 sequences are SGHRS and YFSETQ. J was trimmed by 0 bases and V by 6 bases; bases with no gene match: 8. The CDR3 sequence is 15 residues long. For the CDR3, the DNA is TGCGCCAGCAACCTGGGACAGGAAATCTCCTACGAGCAGTACTTC. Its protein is CASNLGQEISYEQYF.

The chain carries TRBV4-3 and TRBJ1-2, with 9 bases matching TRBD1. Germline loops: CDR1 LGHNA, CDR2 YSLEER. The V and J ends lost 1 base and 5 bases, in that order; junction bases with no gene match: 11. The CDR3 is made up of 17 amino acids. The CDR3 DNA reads TGCGCCAGCAGCCAAGTTATTGGACAGGGGCGTATATATGGCTACACCTTC. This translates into CASSQVIGQGRIYGYTF.

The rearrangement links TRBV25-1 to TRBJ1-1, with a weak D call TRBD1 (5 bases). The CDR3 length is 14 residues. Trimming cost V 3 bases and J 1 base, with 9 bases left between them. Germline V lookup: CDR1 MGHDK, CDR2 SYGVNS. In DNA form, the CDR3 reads TGTGCCAGCAGTGACCCTCAGGGGAACACTGAAGCTTTCTTT. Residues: CASSDPQGNTEAFF.

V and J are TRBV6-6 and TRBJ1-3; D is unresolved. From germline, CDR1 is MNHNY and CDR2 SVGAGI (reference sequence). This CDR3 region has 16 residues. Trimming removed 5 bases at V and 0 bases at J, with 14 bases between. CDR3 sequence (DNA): TGTGCCAGCAGTCTCCGGGAGGCCCCCTCTGGAAACACCATATATTTT. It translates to CASSLREAPSGNTIYF.

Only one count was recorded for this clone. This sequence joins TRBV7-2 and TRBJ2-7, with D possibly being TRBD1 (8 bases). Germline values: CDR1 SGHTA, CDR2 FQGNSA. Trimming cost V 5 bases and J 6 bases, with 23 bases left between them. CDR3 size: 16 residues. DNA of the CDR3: TGTGCCAGCAGCCCTAGACCTTTCACAGGGGGGGGCGAGCAGTACTTC. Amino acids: CASSPRPFTGGGEQYF.

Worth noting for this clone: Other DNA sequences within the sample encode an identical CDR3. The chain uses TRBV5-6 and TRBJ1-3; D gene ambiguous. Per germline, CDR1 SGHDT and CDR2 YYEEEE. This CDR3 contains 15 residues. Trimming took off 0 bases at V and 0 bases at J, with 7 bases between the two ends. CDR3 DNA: TGTGCCAGCAGCTTGGACCCGGGCTCTGGAAACACCATATATTTT. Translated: CASSLDPGSGNTIYF.

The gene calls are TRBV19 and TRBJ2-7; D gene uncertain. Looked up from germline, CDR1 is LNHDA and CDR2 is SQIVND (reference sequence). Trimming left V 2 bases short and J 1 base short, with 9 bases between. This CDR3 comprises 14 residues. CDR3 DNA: TGTGCCAGTAGTATAAGTCAGTTATCCTACGAGCAGTACTTC. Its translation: CASSISQLSYEQYF.

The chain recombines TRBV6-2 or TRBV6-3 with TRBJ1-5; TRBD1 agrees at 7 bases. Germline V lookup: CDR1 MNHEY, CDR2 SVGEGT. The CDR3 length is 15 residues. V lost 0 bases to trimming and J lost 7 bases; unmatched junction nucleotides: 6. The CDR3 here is CASSYSLGQRQPQHF. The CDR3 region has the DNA TGTGCCAGCAGTTACTCATTGGGACAGAGGCAGCCCCAGCATTTT.

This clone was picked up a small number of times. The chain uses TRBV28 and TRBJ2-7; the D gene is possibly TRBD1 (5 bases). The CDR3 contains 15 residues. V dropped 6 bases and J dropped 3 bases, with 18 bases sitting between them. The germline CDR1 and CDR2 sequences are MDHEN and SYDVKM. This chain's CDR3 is CASSNIAGPHYEQYF. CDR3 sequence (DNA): TGTGCCAGCAGCAATATAGCAGGGCCACACTACGAGCAGTACTTC.

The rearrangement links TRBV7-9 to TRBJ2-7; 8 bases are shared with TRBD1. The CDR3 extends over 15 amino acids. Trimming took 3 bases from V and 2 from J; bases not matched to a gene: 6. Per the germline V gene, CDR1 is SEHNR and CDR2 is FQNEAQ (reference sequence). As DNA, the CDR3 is TGTGCCAGCAGCTTCCCGGGACAGGTACCCTACGAGCAGTACTTC. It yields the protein CASSFPGQVPYEQYF.

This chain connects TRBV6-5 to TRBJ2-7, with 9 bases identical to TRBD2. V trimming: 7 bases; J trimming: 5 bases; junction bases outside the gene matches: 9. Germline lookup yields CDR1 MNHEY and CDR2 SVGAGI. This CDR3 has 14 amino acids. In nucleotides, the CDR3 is TGTGCCAGCAAAGGAGGACTAGCGATCAACGAGCAGTACTTC. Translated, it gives CASKGGLAINEQYF.

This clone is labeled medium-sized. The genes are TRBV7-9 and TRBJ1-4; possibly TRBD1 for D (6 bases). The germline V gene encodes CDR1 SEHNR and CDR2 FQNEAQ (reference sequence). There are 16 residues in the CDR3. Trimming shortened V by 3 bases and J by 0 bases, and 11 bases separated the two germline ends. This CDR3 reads CASSFRGRATNEKLFF. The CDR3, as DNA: TGTGCCAGCAGCTTCAGGGGCCGTGCAACTAATGAAAAACTGTTTTTT. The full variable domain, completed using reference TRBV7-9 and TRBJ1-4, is DTGVSQNPRHKITKRGQNVTFRCDPISEHNRLYWYRQTLGQGPEFLTYFQNEAQLEKSRLLSDRFSAERPKGSFSTLEIQRTEQGDSAMYLCASSFRGRATNEKLFFGSGTQLSVL.

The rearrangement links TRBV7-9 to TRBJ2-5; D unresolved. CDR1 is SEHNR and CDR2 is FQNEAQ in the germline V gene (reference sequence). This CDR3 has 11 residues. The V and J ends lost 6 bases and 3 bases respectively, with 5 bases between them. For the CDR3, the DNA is TGTGCCAGCAGTGCGAAAGAGACCCAGTACTTC. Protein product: CASSAKETQYF. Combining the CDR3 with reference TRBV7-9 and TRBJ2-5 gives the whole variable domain DTGVSQNPRHKITKRGQNVTFRCDPISEHNRLYWYRQTLGQGPEFLTYFQNEAQLEKSRLLSDRFSAERPKGSFSTLEIQRTEQGDSAMYLCASSAKETQYFGPGTRLLVL.

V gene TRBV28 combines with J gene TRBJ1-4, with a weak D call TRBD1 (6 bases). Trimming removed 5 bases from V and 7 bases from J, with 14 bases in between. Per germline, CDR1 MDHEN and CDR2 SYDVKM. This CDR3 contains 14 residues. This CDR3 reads CASSPGKGVEKLFF. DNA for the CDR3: TGTGCCAGCAGTCCAGGAAAGGGGGTTGAAAAACTGTTTTTT. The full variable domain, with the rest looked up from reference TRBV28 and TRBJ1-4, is DVKVTQSSRYLVKRTGEKVFLECVQDMDHENMFWYRQDPGLGLRLIYFSYDVKMKEKGDIPEGYSVSREKKERFSLILESASTNQTSMYLCASSPGKGVEKLFFGSGTQLSVL.

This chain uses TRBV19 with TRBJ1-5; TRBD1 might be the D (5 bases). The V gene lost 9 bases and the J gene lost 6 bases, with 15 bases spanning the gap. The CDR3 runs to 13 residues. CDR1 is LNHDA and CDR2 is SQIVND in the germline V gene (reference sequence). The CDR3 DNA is TGTGCCAGCCGAAGGGGTAGTGGTCAGCCCCAGCATTTT. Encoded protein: CASRRGSGQPQHF.